These T cell receptor beta chains were read from a single sample in a study of regulatory T cells in long-lasting Graves disease. MiXCR, run by TCRdb on the multiplex PCR reads, gives a single entry per CDR3 protein. The sample includes roughly 520,000 distinct CDR3 sequences, approximately 12% seen only once; the top ten take more than 8%. The same specimen was also included in a second study, on T cells in Graves' hyperthyroidism and ophthalmopathy.

The sequencing here drew on peripheral blood mononuclear cells (PBMCs), taken at new diagnosis, from a patient treated with antithyroid drugs. The source of these receptors is a woman in her twenties or thirties with Graves disease. The CDR3 runs from the conserved cysteine through the conserved F or W. Each record gives: CDR3 length, V gene, J gene, D gene, clone size, CDR3 protein, CDR3 DNA. D genes are given only for firm matches. Rows give clone size only sometimes, using once, few, many, or a class for an expanded clone.

13,TRBV9,TRBJ1-1,.,.,CASSVEGRAEAFF,TGTGCCAGCAGCGTAGAGGGGAGGGCTGAAGCTTTCTTT
14,TRBV5-1,TRBJ2-7,.,few,CASSKDVPNYEQYF,TGCGCCAGCAGCAAGGACGTTCCCAACTACGAGCAGTACTTC
11,TRBV29-1,TRBJ2-7,.,.,CSVALHYEQYF,TGCAGCGTGGCCCTTCACTACGAGCAGTACTTC
15,TRBV7-2,TRBJ2-3,TRBD2,many,CASSLVWGGTDTQYF,TGTGCCAGCAGCTTAGTTTGGGGGGGGACAGATACGCAGTATTTT
14,TRBV28,TRBJ2-7,TRBD1,.,CASIGSGQNYGQYF,TGTGCCAGCATCGGCTCGGGACAGAACTACGGGCAGTACTTC
15,TRBV11-2,TRBJ2-7,TRBD1,.,CASRFSGTGSYEQYF,TGTGCCAGCAGATTTTCCGGGACAGGATCCTACGAGCAGTACTTC
13,TRBV27,TRBJ2-1,.,many,CASSGLAGNEQFF,TGTGCCAGCAGTGGGTTAGCTGGCAATGAGCAGTTCTTC
13,TRBV11-2,TRBJ1-1,.,many,CASSGWAVGEAFF,TGTGCCAGCAGCGGATGGGCCGTTGGGGAAGCTTTCTTT
15,TRBV4-1,TRBJ1-2,.,.,CASSRHRVSGYGYTF,TGCGCCAGCAGCCGCCACAGGGTATCGGGCTATGGCTACACCTTC
12,TRBV29-1,TRBJ1-1,.,many,CSVATVGTEAFF,TGCAGCGTCGCAACCGTGGGCACTGAAGCTTTCTTT
14,TRBV6-2/TRBV6-3,TRBJ2-1,TRBD2,few,CASSKGRLAGEQFF,TGTGCCAGCAGCAAGGGGAGACTAGCGGGTGAGCAGTTCTTC
17,TRBV12-3/TRBV12-4,TRBJ2-6,.,many,CANTRLGEDAGANVLTF,TGTGCCAATACGAGGCTAGGTGAAGATGCTGGGGCCAACGTCCTGACTTTC
13,TRBV2,TRBJ2-7,.,many,CASSDAEPYEQYF,TGTGCCAGCAGTGACGCGGAACCTTACGAGCAGTACTTC
15,TRBV19,TRBJ2-2,TRBD2,.,CASSILAGAAGELFF,TGTGCCAGTAGTATACTAGCGGGAGCGGCCGGGGAGCTGTTTTTT
17,TRBV13,TRBJ2-2,.,many,CASSLGYGSWDTGELFF,TGTGCCAGCAGCTTAGGCTACGGGAGCTGGGACACCGGGGAGCTGTTTTTT
18,TRBV14,TRBJ2-1,.,many,CASSQDAGHWGSYNEQFF,TGTGCCAGCAGCCAAGACGCGGGTCACTGGGGCTCCTACAATGAGCAGTTCTTC
16,TRBV6-2/TRBV6-3,TRBJ1-5,.,few,CASSSDQGNRNQPQHF,TGTGCCAGCAGCTCCGACCAGGGAAACCGCAATCAGCCCCAGCATTTT
14,TRBV7-9,TRBJ1-2,TRBD1,many,CASSRTGSDYGYTF,TGTGCCAGCAGCCGGACAGGGAGCGACTATGGCTACACCTTC
15,TRBV7-8,TRBJ1-1,TRBD1,many,CASSLARGRGTEAFF,TGTGCCAGCAGCTTAGCAAGGGGGCGCGGAACTGAAGCTTTCTTT
15,TRBV19,TRBJ2-2,.,.,CASSILVFNTGELFF,TGTGCCAGTAGTATCCTAGTTTTTAACACCGGGGAGCTGTTTTTT
19,TRBV11-2,TRBJ2-1,TRBD2,many,CASSPKPGLAAPFYNEQFF,TGTGCCAGCAGTCCAAAGCCCGGGCTAGCGGCGCCTTTCTACAATGAGCAGTTCTTC
14,TRBV7-2,TRBJ1-1,TRBD1,.,CASSGYRGRTEAFF,TGTGCCAGCAGCGGCTACAGGGGGCGAACTGAAGCTTTCTTT
16,TRBV7-2,TRBJ2-5,TRBD2,.,CASSLGLAGASETQYF,TGTGCCAGCAGCTTGGGACTAGCGGGAGCCAGTGAGACCCAGTACTTC
21,TRBV7-8,TRBJ2-1,.,many,CASSTYRVLGVDLSSYNEQFF,TGTGCCAGCAGCACCTACCGTGTCTTGGGGGTCGATTTGAGCTCCTACAATGAGCAGTTCTTC
14,TRBV5-1,TRBJ2-3,TRBD2,.,CASSLERESDTQYF,TGCGCCAGCAGCTTGGAGCGGGAGTCAGATACGCAGTATTTT
15,TRBV27,TRBJ1-2,.,many,CASSYSGQGRYGYTF,TGTGCCAGCTCCTATTCCGGGCAGGGGCGATATGGCTACACCTTC
20,TRBV28,TRBJ2-5,TRBD2,many,CASSPGPAPGLAGGGETQYF,TGTGCCAGCAGCCCGGGTCCCGCCCCGGGACTAGCGGGAGGGGGAGAGACCCAGTACTTC
11,TRBV14,TRBJ1-5,.,.,CASRAKQPQHF,TGTGCCAGCAGGGCAAAGCAGCCCCAGCATTTT
15,TRBV19,TRBJ2-4,TRBD1,many,CASSTVGQSKNIQYF,TGTGCCAGTAGTACCGTGGGACAGTCCAAAAACATTCAGTACTTC
13,TRBV27,TRBJ2-5,TRBD1,many,CASSWTGWETQYF,TGTGCCAGCAGTTGGACAGGGTGGGAGACCCAGTACTTC
13,TRBV18,TRBJ2-5,TRBD1,many,CASSRGTEETQYF,TGTGCCAGCAGTCGAGGGACAGAAGAGACCCAGTACTTC
14,TRBV30,TRBJ2-1,TRBD1,many,CAWSSWGQYNEQFF,TGTGCCTGGTCCTCATGGGGACAGTACAATGAGCAGTTCTTC
13,TRBV6-1,TRBJ2-1,.,.,CATKGGWVDEQFF,TGTGCCACCAAGGGGGGTTGGGTAGATGAGCAGTTCTTC
12,TRBV30,TRBJ1-2,.,many,CAWSGTLYGYTF,TGTGCCTGGTCAGGGACCCTTTATGGCTACACCTTC
15,TRBV6-2/TRBV6-3,TRBJ2-1,.,.,CASSQPTRSKGEQFF,TGTGCCAGCAGTCAACCGACTAGGAGTAAAGGTGAGCAGTTCTTC
14,TRBV4-1,TRBJ2-7,.,.,CASSPSSMAYEQYF,TGCGCCAGCAGCCCTAGTTCGATGGCCTACGAGCAGTACTTC
18,TRBV6-5,TRBJ2-6,.,many,CASSYGGGFGTGANVLTF,TGTGCCAGCAGTTACGGGGGGGGCTTCGGTACTGGGGCCAACGTCCTGACTTTC
14,TRBV2,TRBJ1-6,.,many,CASSYRQINSPLHF,TGTGCCAGCAGTTACAGACAGATAAATTCACCCCTCCACTTT
13,TRBV7-3,TRBJ2-7,.,.,CASSLWRDGEQYF,TGTGCCAGCAGCTTATGGCGGGACGGCGAGCAGTACTTC
13,TRBV12-3/TRBV12-4,TRBJ1-2,.,many,CASSPQVHYGYTF,TGTGCCAGCAGTCCGCAGGTTCACTATGGCTACACCTTC
15,TRBV6-5,TRBJ2-5,TRBD1,many,CASSWGTGTQETQYF,TGTGCCAGCAGTTGGGGGACAGGGACCCAAGAGACCCAGTACTTC
14,TRBV12-3/TRBV12-4,TRBJ1-6,.,many,CASTVERYNSPLHF,TGTGCCAGCACGGTTGAGCGGTATAATTCACCCCTCCACTTT
14,TRBV11-2,TRBJ2-2,.,many,CASSFNANTGELFF,TGTGCCAGCAGCTTCAACGCGAACACCGGGGAGCTGTTTTTT
14,TRBV6-1,TRBJ2-1,TRBD2,few,CASTQGRGGHEQFF,TGTGCCAGCACCCAAGGCCGGGGAGGGCATGAGCAGTTCTTC
16,TRBV28,TRBJ2-7,TRBD2,many,CASNLGLAEVAYEQYF,TGTGCCAGCAACCTCGGACTAGCGGAGGTGGCCTACGAGCAGTACTTC
13,TRBV6-2/TRBV6-3,TRBJ2-7,.,.,CASSLTRVYEQYF,TGTGCCAGCAGCCTGACTAGGGTCTACGAGCAGTACTTC
15,TRBV6-2/TRBV6-3,TRBJ2-5,.,many,CASSYLGGPGETQYF,TGTGCCAGCAGTTACTTAGGGGGGCCCGGAGAGACCCAGTACTTC
14,TRBV6-5,TRBJ1-4,.,few,CASSYGGRYEKLFF,TGTGCCAGCAGTTATGGTGGGCGCTATGAAAAACTGTTTTTT